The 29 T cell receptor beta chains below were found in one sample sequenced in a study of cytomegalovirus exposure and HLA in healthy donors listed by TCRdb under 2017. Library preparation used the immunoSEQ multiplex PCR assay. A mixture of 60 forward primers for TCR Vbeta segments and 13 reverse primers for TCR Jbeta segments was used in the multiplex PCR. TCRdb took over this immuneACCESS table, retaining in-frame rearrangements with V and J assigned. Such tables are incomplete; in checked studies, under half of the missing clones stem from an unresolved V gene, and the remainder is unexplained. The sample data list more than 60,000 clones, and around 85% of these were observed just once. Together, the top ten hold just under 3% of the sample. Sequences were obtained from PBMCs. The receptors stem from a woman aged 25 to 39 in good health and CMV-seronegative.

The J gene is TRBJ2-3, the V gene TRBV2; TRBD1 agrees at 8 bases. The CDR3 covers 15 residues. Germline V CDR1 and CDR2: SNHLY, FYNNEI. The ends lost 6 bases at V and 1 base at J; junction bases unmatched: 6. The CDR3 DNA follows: TGTGCCAGCAGCTTAATGACAGGGGGCACAGATACGCAGTATTTT. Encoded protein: CASSLMTGGTDTQYF. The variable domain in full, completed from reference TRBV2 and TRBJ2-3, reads EPEVTQTPSHQVTQMGQEVILRCVPISNHLYFYWYRQILGQKVEFLVSFYNNEISEKSEIFDDQFSVERPDGSNFTLKIRSTKLEDSAMYFCASSLMTGGTDTQYFGPGTRLTVL.

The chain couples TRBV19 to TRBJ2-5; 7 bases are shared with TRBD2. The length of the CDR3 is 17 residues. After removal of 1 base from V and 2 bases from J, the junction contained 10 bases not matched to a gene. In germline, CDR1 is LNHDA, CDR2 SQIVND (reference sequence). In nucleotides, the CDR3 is TGTGCCAGTAGTATAGGATGGGGCCTAGCGGTTCAAGAGACCCAGTACTTC. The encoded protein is CASSIGWGLAVQETQYF.

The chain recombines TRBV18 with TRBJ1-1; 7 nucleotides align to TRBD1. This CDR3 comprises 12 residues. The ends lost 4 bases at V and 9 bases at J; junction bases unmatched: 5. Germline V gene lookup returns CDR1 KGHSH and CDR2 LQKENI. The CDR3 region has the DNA TGTGCCAGCTCACTCCCGGGACAGAAAGCTTTCTTT. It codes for CASSLPGQKAFF.

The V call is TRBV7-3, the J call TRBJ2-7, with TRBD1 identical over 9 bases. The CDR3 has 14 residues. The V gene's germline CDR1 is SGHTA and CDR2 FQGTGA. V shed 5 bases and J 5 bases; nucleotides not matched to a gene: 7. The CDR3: CASSRHRGQDEQYV. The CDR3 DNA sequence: TGTGCCAGCAGCAGACACAGGGGGCAGGACGAGCAGTACGTC.

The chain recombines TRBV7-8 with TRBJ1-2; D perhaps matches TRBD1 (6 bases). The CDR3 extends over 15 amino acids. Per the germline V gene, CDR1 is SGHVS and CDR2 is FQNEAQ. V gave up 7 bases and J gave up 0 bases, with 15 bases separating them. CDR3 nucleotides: TGTGCCAGCAATCAGGGGTGGGGTACTAACTATGGCTACACCTTC. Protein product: CASNQGWGTNYGYTF.

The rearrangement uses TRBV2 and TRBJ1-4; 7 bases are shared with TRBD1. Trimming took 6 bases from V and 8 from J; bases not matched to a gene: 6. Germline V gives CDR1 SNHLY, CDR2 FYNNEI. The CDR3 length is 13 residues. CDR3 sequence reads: CASRKGAREKLFF. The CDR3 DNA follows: TGTGCCAGCAGGAAGGGGGCAAGGGAAAAACTGTTTTTT.

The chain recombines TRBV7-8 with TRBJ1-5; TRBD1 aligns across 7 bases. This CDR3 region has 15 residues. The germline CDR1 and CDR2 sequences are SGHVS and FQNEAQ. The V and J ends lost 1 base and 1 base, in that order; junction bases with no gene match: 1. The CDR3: CASSLEGGSNQPQHF. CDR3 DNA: TGTGCCAGCAGCTTAGAAGGGGGCAGCAATCAGCCCCAGCATTTT. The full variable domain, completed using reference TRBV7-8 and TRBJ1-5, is GAGVSQSPRYKVAKRGQDVALRCDPISGHVSLFWYQQALGQGPEFLTYFQNEAQLDKSGLPSDRFFAERPEGSVSTLKIQRTQQEDSAVYLCASSLEGGSNQPQHFGDGTRLSIL.

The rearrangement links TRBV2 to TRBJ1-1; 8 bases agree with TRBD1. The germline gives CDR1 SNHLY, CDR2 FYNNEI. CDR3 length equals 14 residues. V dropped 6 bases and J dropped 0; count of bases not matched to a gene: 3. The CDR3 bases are TGTGCCAGCAGGAGACAGGGGTTGAACACTGAAGCTTTCTTT. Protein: CASRRQGLNTEAFF.

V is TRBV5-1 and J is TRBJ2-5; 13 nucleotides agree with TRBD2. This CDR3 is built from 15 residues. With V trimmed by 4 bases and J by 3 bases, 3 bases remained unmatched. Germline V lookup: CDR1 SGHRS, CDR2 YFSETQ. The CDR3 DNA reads TGCGCCAGCAGCCCCGGGACTAGCGGGGAAGAGACCCAGTACTTC. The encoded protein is CASSPGTSGEETQYF.

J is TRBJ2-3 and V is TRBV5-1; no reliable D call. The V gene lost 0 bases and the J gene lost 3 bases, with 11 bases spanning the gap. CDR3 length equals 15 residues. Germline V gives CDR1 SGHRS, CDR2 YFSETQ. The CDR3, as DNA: TGCGCCAGCAGCTTGGGAGGAACTAAAACAGATACGCAGTATTTT. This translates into CASSLGGTKTDTQYF.

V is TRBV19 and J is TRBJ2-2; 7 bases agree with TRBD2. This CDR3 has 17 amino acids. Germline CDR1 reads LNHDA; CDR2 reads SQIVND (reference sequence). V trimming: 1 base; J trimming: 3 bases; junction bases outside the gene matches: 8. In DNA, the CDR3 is TGTGCCAGTAGTATAGGTGGGAGAGCGGGGTACACCGGGGAGCTGTTTTTT. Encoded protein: CASSIGGRAGYTGELFF.

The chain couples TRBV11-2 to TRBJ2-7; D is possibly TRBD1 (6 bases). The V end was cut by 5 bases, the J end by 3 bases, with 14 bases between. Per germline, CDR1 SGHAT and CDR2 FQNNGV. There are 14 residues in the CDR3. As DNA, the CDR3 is TGTGCCAGCAGCCCGATGCTAGGGGGCTACGAGCAGTACTTC. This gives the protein CASSPMLGGYEQYF.

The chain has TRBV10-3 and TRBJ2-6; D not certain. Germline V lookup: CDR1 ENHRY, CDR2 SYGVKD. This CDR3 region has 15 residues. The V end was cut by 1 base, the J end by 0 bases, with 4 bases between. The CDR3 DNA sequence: TGTGCCATCAGTGAGTTAGACTCTGGGGCCAACGTCCTGACTTTC. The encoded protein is CAISELDSGANVLTF.

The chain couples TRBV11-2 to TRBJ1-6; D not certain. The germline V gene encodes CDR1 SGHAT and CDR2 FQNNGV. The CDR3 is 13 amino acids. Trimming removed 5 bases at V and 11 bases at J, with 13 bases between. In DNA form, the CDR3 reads TGTGCCAGCAGCCCCCACTCGGGGACACCCCTCCACTTT. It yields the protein CASSPHSGTPLHF.

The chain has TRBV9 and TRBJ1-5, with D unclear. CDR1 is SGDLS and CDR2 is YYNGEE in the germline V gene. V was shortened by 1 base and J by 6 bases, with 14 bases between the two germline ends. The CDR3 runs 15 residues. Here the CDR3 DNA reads TGTGCCAGCAGCGTAAGGGCAGGAGGATCTCAGCCCCAGCATTTT. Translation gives CASSVRAGGSQPQHF. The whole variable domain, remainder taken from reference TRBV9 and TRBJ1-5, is DSGVTQTPKHLITATGQRVTLRCSPRSGDLSVYWYQQSLDQGLQFLIQYYNGEERAKGNILERFSAQQFPDLHSELNLSSLELGDSALYFCASSVRAGGSQPQHFGDGTRLSIL.

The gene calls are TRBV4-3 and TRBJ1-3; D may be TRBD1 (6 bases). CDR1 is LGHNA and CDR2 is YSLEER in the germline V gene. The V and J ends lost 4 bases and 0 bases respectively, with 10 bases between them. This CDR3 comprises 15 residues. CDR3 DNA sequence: TGCGCCAGCAGCCTAGGACAGAGCTCTGGAAACACCATATATTTT. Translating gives CASSLGQSSGNTIYF.

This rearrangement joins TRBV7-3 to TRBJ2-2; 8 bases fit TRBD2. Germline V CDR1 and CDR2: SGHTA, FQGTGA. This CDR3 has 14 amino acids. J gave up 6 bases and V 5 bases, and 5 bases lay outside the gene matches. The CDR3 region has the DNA TGTGCCAGCAGCCGGAAAGCGGGAGCCGGGGAGCTGTTTTTT. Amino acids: CASSRKAGAGELFF.

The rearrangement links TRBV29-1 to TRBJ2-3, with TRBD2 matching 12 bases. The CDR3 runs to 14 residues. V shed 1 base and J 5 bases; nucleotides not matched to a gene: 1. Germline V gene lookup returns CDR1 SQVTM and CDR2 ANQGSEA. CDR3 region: CSVEGTSGKDTQYF. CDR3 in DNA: TGCAGCGTTGAAGGGACTAGCGGGAAAGATACGCAGTATTTT.

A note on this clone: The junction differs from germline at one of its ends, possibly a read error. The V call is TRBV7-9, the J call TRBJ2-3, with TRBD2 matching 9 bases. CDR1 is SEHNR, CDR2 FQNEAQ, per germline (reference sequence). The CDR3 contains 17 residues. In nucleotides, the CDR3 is TGTTCCAGCAGCTTAGGAGGCGGGAGGGGAGGCACAGATACGCAGTATTTT. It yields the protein CSSSLGGGRGGTDTQYF.

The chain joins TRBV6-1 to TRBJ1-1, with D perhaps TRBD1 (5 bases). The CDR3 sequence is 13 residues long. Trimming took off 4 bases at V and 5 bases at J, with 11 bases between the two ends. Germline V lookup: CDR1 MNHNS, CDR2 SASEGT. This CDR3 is CASSGGARTEAFF. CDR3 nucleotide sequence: TGTGCCAGCAGTGGGGGCGCGAGGACTGAAGCTTTCTTT.

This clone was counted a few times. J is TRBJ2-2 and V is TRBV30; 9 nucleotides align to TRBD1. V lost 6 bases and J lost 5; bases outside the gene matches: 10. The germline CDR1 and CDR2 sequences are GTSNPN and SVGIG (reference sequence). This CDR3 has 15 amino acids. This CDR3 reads CACSRDRVGTGELFF. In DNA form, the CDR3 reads TGTGCCTGCAGCCGGGACAGGGTGGGGACCGGGGAGCTGTTTTTT.

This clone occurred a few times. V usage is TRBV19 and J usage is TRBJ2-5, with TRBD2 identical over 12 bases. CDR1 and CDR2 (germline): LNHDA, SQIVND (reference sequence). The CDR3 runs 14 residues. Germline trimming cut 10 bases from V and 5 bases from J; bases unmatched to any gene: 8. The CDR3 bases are TGTGCCACCACTAGCGGGAGGCTGGGGGAGACCCAGTACTTC. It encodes CATTSGRLGETQYF.

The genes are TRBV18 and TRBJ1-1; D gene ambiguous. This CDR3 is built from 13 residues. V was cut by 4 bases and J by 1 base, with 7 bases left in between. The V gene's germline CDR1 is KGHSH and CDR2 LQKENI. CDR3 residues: CASSQEKNTEAFF. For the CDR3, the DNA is TGTGCCAGCTCACAAGAGAAGAACACTGAAGCTTTCTTT.

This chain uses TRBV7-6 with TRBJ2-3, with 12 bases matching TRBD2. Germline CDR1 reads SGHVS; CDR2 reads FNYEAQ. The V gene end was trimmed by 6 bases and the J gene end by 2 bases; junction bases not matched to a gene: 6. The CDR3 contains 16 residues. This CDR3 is CASSSPSGRDTDTQYF. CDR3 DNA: TGTGCCAGCAGTTCCCCTAGCGGGAGGGACACAGATACGCAGTATTTT.

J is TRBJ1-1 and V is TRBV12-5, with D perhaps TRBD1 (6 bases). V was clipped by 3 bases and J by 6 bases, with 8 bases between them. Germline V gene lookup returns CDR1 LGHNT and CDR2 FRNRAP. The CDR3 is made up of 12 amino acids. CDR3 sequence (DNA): TGTGCTAGTGGTTTAGGGGGACCTGAAGCTTTCTTT. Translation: CASGLGGPEAFF.

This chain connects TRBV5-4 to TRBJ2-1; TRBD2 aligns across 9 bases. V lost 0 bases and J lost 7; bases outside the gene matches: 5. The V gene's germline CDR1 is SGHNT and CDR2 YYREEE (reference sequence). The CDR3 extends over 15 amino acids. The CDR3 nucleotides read TGTGCCAGCAGCTTGGAACAGCGGGAGGATAATGAGCAGTTCTTC. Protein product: CASSLEQREDNEQFF.

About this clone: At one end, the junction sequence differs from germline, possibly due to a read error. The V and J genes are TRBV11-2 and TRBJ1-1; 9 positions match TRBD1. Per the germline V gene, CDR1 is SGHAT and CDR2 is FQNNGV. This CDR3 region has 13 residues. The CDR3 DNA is TGTGCCAGCAGCTTAACAGGGGGCACTGAAACTTTCTTT. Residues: CASSLTGGTETFF. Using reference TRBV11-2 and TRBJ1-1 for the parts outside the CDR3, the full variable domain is EAGVAQSPRYKIIEKRQSVAFWCNPISGHATLYWYQQILGQGPKLLIQFQNNGVVDDSQLPKDRFSAERLKGVDSTLKIQPAKLEDSAVYLCASSLTGGTETFFGQGTRLTVV.

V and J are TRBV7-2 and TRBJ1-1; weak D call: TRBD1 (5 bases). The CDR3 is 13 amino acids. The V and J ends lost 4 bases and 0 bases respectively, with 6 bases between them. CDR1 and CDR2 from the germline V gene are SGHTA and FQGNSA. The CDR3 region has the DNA TGTGCCAGCAGCTCGGACATGAACACTGAAGCTTTCTTT. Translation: CASSSDMNTEAFF.

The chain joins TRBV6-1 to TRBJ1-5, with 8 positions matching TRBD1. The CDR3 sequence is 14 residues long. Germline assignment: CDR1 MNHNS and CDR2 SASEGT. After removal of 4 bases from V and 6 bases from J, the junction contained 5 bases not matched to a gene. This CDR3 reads CASSVNRGGQPQHF. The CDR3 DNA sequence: TGTGCCAGCAGTGTAAACAGGGGGGGTCAGCCCCAGCATTTT.